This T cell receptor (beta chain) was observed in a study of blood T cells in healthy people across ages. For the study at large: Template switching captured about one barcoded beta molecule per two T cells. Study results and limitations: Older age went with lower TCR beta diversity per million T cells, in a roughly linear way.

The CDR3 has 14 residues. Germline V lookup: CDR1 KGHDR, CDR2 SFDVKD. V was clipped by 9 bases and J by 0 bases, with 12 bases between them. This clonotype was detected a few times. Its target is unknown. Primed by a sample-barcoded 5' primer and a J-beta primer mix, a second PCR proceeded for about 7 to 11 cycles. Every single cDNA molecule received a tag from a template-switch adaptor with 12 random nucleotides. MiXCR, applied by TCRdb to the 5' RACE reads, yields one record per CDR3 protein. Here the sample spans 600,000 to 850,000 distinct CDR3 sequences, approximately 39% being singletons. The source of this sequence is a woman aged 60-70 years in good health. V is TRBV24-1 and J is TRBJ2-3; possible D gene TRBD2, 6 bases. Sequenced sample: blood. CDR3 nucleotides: TGTGCCACCTCCGGGACTTCTAGCACAGATACGCAGTATTTT. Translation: CATSGTSSTDTQYF.